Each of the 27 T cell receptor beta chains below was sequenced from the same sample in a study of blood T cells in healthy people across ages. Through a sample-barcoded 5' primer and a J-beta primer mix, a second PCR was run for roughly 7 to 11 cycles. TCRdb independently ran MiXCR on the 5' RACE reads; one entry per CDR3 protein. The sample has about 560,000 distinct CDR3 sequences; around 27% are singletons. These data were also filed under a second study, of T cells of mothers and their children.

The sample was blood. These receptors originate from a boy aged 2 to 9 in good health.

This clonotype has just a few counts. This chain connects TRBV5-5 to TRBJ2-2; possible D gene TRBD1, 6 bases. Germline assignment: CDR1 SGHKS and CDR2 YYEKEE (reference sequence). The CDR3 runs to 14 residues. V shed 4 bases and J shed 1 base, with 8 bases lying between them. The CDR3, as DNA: TGTGCCAGCAGCGGGACACTGAACACCGGGGAGCTGTTTTTT. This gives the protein CASSGTLNTGELFF.

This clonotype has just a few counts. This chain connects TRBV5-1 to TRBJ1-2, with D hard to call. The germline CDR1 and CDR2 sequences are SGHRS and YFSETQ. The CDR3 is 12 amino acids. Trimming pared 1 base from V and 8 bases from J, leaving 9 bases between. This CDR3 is CASSLTQDGYTF. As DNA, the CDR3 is TGCGCCAGCAGCTTGACGCAGGACGGCTACACCTTC.

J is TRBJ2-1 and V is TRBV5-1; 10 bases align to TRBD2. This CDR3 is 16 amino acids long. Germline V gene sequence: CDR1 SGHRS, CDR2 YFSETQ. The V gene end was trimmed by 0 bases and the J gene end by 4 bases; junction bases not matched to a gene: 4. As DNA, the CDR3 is TGCGCCAGCAGCTTGGCTAGCGGGAGAGTTTACAATGAGCAGTTCTTC. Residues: CASSLASGRVYNEQFF.

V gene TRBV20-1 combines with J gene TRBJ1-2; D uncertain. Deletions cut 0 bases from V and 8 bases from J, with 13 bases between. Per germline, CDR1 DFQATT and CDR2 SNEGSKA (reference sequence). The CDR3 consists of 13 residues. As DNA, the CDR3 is TGCAGTGCTAGAGATGGAATAAGGAGGGGCTACACCTTC. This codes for CSARDGIRRGYTF.

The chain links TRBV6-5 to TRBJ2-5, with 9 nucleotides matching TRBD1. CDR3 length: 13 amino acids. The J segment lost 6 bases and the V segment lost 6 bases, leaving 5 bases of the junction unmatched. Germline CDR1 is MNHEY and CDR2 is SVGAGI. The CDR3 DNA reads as TGTGCCAGCAGCTGGGACAGGGACAAGACCCAGTACTTC. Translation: CASSWDRDKTQYF.

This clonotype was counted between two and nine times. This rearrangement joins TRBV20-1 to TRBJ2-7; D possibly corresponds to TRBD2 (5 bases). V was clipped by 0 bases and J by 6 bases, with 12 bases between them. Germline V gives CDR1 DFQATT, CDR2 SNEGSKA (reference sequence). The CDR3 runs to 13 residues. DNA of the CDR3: TGCAGTGCTAGAGACGCGGGCACTGGCGAGCAGTACTTC. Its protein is CSARDAGTGEQYF.

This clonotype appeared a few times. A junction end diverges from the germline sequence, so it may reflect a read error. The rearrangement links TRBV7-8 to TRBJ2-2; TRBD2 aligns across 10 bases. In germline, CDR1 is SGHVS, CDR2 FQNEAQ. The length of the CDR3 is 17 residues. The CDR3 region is CASSLGVAGGNTGELFF. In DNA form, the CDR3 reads TGTGCCAGCAGTTTAGGTGTAGCGGGGGGGAACACCGGGGAGCTGTTTTTT.

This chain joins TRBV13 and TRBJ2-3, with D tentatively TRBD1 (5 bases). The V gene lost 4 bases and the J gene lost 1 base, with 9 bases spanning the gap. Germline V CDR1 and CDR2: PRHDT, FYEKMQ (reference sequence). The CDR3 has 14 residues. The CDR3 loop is CASSWGVGTDTQYF. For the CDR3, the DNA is TGTGCCAGCAGCTGGGGCGTGGGCACAGATACGCAGTATTTT.

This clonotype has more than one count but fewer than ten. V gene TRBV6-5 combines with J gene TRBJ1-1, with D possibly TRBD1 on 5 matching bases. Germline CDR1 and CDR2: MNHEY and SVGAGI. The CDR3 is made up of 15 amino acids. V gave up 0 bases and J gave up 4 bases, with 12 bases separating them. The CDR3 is CASSYSSGGGTEAFF. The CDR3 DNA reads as TGTGCCAGCAGTTACTCCTCCGGGGGGGGCACTGAAGCTTTCTTT.

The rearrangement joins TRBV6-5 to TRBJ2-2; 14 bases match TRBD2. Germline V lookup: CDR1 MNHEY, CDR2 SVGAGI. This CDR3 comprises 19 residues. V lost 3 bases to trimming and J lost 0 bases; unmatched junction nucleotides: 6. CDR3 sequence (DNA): TGTGCCAGCAGTTATTCCGGACTAGCGGGGGGTCCGAACACCGGGGAGCTGTTTTTT. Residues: CASSYSGLAGGPNTGELFF.

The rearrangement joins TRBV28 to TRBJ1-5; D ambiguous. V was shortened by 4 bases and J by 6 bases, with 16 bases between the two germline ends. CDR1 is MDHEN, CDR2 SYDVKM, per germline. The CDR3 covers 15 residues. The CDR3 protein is CASSYVHSQRQPQHF. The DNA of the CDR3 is TGTGCCAGCAGTTACGTGCACAGTCAGCGTCAGCCCCAGCATTTT.

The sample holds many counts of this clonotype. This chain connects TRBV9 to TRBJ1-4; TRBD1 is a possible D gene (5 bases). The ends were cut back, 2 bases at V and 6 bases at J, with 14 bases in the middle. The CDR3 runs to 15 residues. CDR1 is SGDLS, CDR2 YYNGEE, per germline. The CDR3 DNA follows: TGTGCCAGCAGCGTCGACGGGACTCCTTATGAAAAACTGTTTTTT. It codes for CASSVDGTPYEKLFF.

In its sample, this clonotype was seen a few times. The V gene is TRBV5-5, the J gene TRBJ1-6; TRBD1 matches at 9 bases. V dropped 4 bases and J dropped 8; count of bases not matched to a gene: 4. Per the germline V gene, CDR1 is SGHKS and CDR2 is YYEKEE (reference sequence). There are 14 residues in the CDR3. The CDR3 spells CASSLGDRDSPLHF. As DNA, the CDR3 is TGTGCCAGCAGCCTGGGGGACAGGGATTCACCCCTCCACTTT.

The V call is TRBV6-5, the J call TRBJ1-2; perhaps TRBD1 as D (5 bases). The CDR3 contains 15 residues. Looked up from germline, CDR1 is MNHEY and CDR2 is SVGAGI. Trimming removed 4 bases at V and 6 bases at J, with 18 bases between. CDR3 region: CASSSTPGGEDGYTF. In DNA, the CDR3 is TGTGCCAGCAGTTCCACGCCTGGGGGGGAGGATGGCTACACCTTC.

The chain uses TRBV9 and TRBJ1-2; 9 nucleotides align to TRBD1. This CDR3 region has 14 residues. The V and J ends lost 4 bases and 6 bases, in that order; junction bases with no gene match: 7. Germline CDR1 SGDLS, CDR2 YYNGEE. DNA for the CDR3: TGTGCCAGCAGCCCATTCACAGGGGGCGATGGCTACACCTTC. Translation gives CASSPFTGGDGYTF.

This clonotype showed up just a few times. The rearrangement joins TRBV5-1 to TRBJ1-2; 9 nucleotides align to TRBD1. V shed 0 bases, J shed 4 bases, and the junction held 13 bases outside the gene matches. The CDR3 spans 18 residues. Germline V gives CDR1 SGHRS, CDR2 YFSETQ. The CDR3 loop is CASSLATGGLSTFYGYTF. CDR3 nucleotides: TGCGCCAGCAGCTTGGCTACAGGGGGCCTATCGACGTTCTATGGCTACACCTTC.

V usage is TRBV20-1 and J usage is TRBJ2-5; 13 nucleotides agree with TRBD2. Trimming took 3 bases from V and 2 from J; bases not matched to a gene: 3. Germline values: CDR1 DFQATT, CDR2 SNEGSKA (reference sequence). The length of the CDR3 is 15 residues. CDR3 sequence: CSARGTSGAQETQYF. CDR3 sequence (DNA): TGCAGTGCTAGGGGGACTAGCGGGGCACAAGAGACCCAGTACTTC.

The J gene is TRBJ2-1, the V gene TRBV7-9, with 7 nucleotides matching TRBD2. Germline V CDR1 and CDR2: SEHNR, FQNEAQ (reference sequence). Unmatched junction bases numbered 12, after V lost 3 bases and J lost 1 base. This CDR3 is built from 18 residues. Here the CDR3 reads CASSFRVASGKSYNEQFF. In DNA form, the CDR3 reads TGTGCCAGCAGCTTCAGGGTGGCTAGCGGAAAGTCCTACAATGAGCAGTTCTTC.

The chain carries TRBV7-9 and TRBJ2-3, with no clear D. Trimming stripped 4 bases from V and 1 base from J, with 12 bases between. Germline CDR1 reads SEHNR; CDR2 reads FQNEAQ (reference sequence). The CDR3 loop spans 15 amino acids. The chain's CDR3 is CASSSPDHRTDTQYF. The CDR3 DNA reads TGTGCCAGCAGCTCACCGGACCACCGCACAGATACGCAGTATTTT.

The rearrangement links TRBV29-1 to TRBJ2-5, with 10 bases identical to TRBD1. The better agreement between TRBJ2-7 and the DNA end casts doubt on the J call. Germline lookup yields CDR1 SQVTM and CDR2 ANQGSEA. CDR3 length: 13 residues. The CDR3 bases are TGCAGCGTTGAAGATGGACAGGGGGACGAGCAGTACTTC. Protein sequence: CSVEDGQGDEQYF.

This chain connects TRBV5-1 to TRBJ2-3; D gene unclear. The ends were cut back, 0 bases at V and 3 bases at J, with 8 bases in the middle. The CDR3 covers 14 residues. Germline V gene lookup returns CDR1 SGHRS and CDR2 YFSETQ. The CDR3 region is CASSLGEVTDTQYF. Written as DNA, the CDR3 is TGCGCCAGCAGCTTGGGAGAGGTAACAGATACGCAGTATTTT.

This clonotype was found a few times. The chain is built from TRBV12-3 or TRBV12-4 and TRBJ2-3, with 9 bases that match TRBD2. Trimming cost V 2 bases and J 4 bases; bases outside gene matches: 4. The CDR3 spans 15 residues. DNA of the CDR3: TGTGCCAGCAGTTTATTGCGGGGGGGCCCAGATACGCAGTATTTT. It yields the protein CASSLLRGGPDTQYF.

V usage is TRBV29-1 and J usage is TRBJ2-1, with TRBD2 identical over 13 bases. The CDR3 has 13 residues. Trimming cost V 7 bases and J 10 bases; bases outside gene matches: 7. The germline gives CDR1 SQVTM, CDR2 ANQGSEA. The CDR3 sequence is CSATSGRAWEQFF. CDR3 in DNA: TGCAGCGCAACTAGCGGGAGGGCCTGGGAGCAGTTCTTC.

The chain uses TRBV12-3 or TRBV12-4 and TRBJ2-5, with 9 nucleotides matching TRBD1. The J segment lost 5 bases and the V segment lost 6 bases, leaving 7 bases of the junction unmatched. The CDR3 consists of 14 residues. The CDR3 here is CASSPTGGHETQYF. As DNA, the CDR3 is TGTGCCAGCAGCCCGACAGGGGGTCACGAGACCCAGTACTTC.

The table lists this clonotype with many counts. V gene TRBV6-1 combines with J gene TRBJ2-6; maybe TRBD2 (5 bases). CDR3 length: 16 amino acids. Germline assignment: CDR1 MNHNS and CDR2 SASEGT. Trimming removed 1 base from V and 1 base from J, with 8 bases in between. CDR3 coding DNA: TGTGCCAGCAGTGAAGTCCGGGGATCTGGGGCCAACGTCCTGACTTTC. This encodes CASSEVRGSGANVLTF.

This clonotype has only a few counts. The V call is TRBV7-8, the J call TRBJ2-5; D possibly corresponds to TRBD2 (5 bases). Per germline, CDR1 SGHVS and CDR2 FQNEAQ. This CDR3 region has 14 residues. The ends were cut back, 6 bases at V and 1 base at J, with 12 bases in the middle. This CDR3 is CASRRRGFQETQYF. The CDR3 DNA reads TGTGCCAGCAGGCGACGGGGATTCCAAGAGACCCAGTACTTC.

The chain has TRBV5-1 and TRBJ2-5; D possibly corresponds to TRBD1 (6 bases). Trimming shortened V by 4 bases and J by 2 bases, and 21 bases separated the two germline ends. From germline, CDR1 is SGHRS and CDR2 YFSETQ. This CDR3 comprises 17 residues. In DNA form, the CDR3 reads TGCGCCAGCAGCCTACTACAGGGTCGAGGCGTACAAGAGACCCAGTACTTC. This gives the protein CASSLLQGRGVQETQYF.